This passage covers 22 T cell receptor beta chains from one sample sequenced in a study of patients and donors after allogeneic stem cell transplantation. TCRdb re-derived calls from the RT-PCR reads in MiXCR, one entry per CDR3 protein. This sample has roughly 30,000 distinct CDR3 sequences; over 6.5% occur once, and the top ten carry about 35%. What was sequenced was blood, either unsorted or a sorted T cell fraction (not recorded which). These receptor sequences come from a human donor who was either an allogeneic HSCT recipient or a stem cell or donor lymphocyte infusion donor (not recorded which). It is not recorded whose cells these are; they may come from a transplant donor.

The rearrangement uses TRBV6-2 or TRBV6-3 and TRBJ2-1, with 12 bases matching TRBD2. V shed 6 bases and J 6 bases; nucleotides not matched to a gene: 6. The V gene's germline CDR1 is MNHEY and CDR2 SVGEGT. The CDR3 is 15 residues long. The CDR3 DNA is TGTGCCAGCAGGACCGGGACTAGCGGGCTCAATGAGCAGTTCTTC. Residues: CASRTGTSGLNEQFF.

This clonotype turned up a few times. V is TRBV28 and J is TRBJ2-5; 11 bases line up with TRBD2. The germline V gene has CDR1 MDHEN and CDR2 SYDVKM. There are 16 residues in the CDR3. V shed 6 bases, J shed 1 base, and the junction held 7 bases outside the gene matches. Here the CDR3 DNA reads TGTGCCAGCAGCGAACTTGGGACTAGCGGCCAAGAGACCCAGTACTTC. The encoded protein is CASSELGTSGQETQYF.

This clonotype was seen repeatedly, ten times or more. The V call is TRBV5-1, the J call TRBJ2-1; D remains unclear. V lost 0 bases and J 5 bases, leaving 12 bases between the germline ends. The CDR3 spans 15 residues. Germline CDR1 SGHRS, CDR2 YFSETQ. CDR3 sequence (DNA): TGCGCCAGCAGCTTGGCCGCTGGTTTCCACAATGAGCAGTTCTTC. It specifies CASSLAAGFHNEQFF.

This clonotype was counted at least ten times. J is TRBJ1-1 and V is TRBV7-9, with D hard to call. V was pared by 2 bases and J by 2 bases, with 12 bases between. Germline CDR1 reads SEHNR; CDR2 reads FQNEAQ (reference sequence). CDR3 size: 15 residues. The CDR3 sequence is CASSLFQWSNTEAFF. The CDR3 DNA reads TGTGCCAGCAGCTTATTCCAATGGTCTAACACTGAAGCTTTCTTT.

J is TRBJ2-6 and V is TRBV27; D is perhaps TRBD1 (6 bases). V was pared by 8 bases and J by 0 bases, with 8 bases between. This CDR3 is built from 14 residues. Germline-derived CDR1 and CDR2 are MNHEY and SMNVEV (reference sequence). CDR3 nucleotide sequence: TGTGCCAGCCAAGGGGGCTCTGGGGCCAACGTCCTGACTTTC. Translated, it gives CASQGGSGANVLTF.

This clonotype was observed a handful of times. V gene TRBV5-4 combines with J gene TRBJ2-1; a possible D gene is TRBD2 (5 bases). In germline, CDR1 is SGHNT, CDR2 YYREEE (reference sequence). This CDR3 spans 14 amino acids. Trimming removed 4 bases from V and 1 base from J, with 9 bases in between. CDR3 in amino acids: CASSKSGSYNEQFF. CDR3 nucleotides: TGTGCCAGCAGCAAGAGCGGATCCTACAATGAGCAGTTCTTC.

The sample holds many counts of this clonotype. V gene TRBV24-1 combines with J gene TRBJ2-3; 11 bases map to TRBD2. CDR1 is KGHDR, CDR2 SFDVKD, per germline. Unmatched junction bases numbered 10, after V lost 4 bases and J lost 5 bases. CDR3 length: 17 amino acids. The CDR3 nucleotides read TGTGCCACCAGTGACCAACTTAGCGGGAGGGACGGAGATACGCAGTATTTT. Protein: CATSDQLSGRDGDTQYF.

This clonotype appeared many times. The chain combines TRBV20-1 with TRBJ2-7; D is undetermined. The length of the CDR3 is 13 residues. With 1 base removed from V and 4 bases from J, the gap between germline ends came to 11 bases. Germline V gene data show CDR1 as DFQATT and CDR2 as SNEGSKA (reference sequence). The CDR3 sequence: CSARGASRYEQYF. CDR3 nucleotide sequence: TGCAGTGCTAGAGGGGCTAGTCGGTACGAGCAGTACTTC.

This clonotype was counted between two and nine times. The chain joins TRBV11-3 to TRBJ2-1, with D possibly being TRBD1 (5 bases). Per the germline V gene, CDR1 is SGHNT and CDR2 is YENEEA. The V gene lost 3 bases and the J gene lost 5 bases, with 17 bases spanning the gap. CDR3 size: 16 residues. CDR3 sequence: CASSLTDQGFHNEQFF. In DNA form, the CDR3 reads TGTGCCAGCAGCTTGACGGACCAGGGTTTTCACAATGAGCAGTTCTTC.

This clonotype was observed many times. The chain has TRBV28 and TRBJ2-2; D ambiguous. Per the germline V gene, CDR1 is MDHEN and CDR2 is SYDVKM. Trimming shortened V by 4 bases and J by 4 bases, and 13 bases separated the two germline ends. The CDR3 sequence is 15 residues long. In DNA, the CDR3 is TGTGCCAGCAGTTCCCCCAGTTGGACCACCGGGGAGCTGTTTTTT. It encodes CASSSPSWTTGELFF.

The genes are TRBV19 and TRBJ1-5, with TRBD1 as a possible D gene (5 bases). There are 12 residues in the CDR3. CDR1 and CDR2 from the germline V gene are LNHDA and SQIVND (reference sequence). V dropped 6 bases and J dropped 7 bases, with 10 bases sitting between them. CDR3 DNA sequence: TGTGCCAGTAGCTTTTGGGGGCAGCCCCAGCATTTT. As protein: CASSFWGQPQHF. Together with reference TRBV19 and TRBJ1-5, the CDR3 gives the full variable domain: DGGITQSPKYLFRKEGQNVTLSCEQNLNHDAMYWYRQDPGQGLRLIYYSQIVNDFQKGDIAEGYSVSREKKESFPLTVTSAQKNPTAFYLCASSFWGQPQHFGDGTRLSIL.

This clonotype was counted many times. The rearrangement uses TRBV4-3 and TRBJ1-1, with a possible D match to TRBD1 (6 bases). Germline-derived CDR1 and CDR2 are LGHNA and YSLEER. Trimming stripped 1 base from V and 3 bases from J, with 6 bases between. The CDR3 consists of 13 residues. Here the CDR3 DNA reads TGCGCCAGCAGCCAAGCAGGGGACACTGAAGCTTTCTTT. It is translated as CASSQAGDTEAFF.

This clonotype was detected ten times or more. The genes are TRBV12-3 or TRBV12-4 and TRBJ2-2, with 7 positions matching TRBD2. Losses at the gene ends were 3 bases for V and 6 bases for J; bases not matched to a gene: 1. CDR3 length: 13 residues. The CDR3 loop reads CASSFLAAGELFF. For the CDR3, the DNA is TGTGCCAGCAGTTTTCTAGCGGCCGGGGAGCTGTTTTTT.

The genes are TRBV6-1 and TRBJ2-1; 11 positions agree with TRBD1. The V gene end was trimmed by 0 bases and the J gene end by 7 bases; junction bases not matched to a gene: 5. There are 16 residues in the CDR3. Germline assignment: CDR1 MNHNS and CDR2 SASEGT. CDR3 amino acids: CASSEALGQGVNEQFF. CDR3 nucleotides: TGTGCCAGCAGTGAAGCGCTGGGACAGGGGGTTAATGAGCAGTTCTTC.

This clonotype was observed at least ten times. The genes are TRBV20-1 and TRBJ2-7; D uncertain. The CDR3 is made up of 12 amino acids. The V end was cut by 5 bases, the J end by 5 bases, with 13 bases between. The germline CDR1 and CDR2 sequences are DFQATT and SNEGSKA (reference sequence). The CDR3: CSADIGSDEQYF. The CDR3 DNA is TGCAGTGCTGATATTGGGTCTGACGAGCAGTACTTC.

J is TRBJ2-7 and V is TRBV19; a weak D match, TRBD2 (5 bases). The germline gives CDR1 LNHDA, CDR2 SQIVND (reference sequence). CDR3 length: 11 residues. V was pared by 7 bases and J by 7 bases, with 11 bases between. The CDR3 bases are TGTGCCAGTAATCGGGGTGATGAGCAGTACTTC. Its protein product is CASNRGDEQYF.

This clonotype was counted at least ten times. The chain has TRBV5-1 and TRBJ2-7; D is unclear. CDR1 SGHRS and CDR2 YFSETQ come from the germline V gene. CDR3 length: 15 amino acids. V shed 0 bases and J shed 3 bases, with 13 bases lying between them. CDR3 amino acids: CASSLASTAVYEQYF. CDR3 in DNA: TGCGCCAGCAGCTTGGCTTCTACAGCAGTCTACGAGCAGTACTTC. Variable domain in full (rest from reference TRBV5-1 and TRBJ2-7): KAGVTQTPRYLIKTRGQQVTLSCSPISGHRSVSWYQQTPGQGLQFLFEYFSETQRNKGNFPGRFSGRQFSNSRSEMNVSTLELGDSALYLCASSLASTAVYEQYFGPGTRLTVT.

The V and J genes are TRBV20-1 and TRBJ2-3; TRBD2 aligns across 13 bases. In germline, CDR1 is DFQATT, CDR2 SNEGSKA (reference sequence). V dropped 6 bases and J dropped 5; count of bases not matched to a gene: 14. CDR3 length: 17 amino acids. CDR3 DNA sequence: TGCAGTGCAAGGACTAGCGGGAGCCAGGGTCGGATAGATACGCAGTATTTT. Protein sequence: CSARTSGSQGRIDTQYF.

The V gene is TRBV5-1, the J gene TRBJ2-1; D is tentatively TRBD1 or TRBD2 (5 bases each). V dropped 4 bases and J dropped 3 bases, with 14 bases sitting between them. CDR3 length equals 15 residues. The germline gives CDR1 SGHRS, CDR2 YFSETQ. The CDR3 DNA is TGCGCCAGCAGCATGACTGGTGGGGGCTACAATGAGCAGTTCTTC. It encodes CASSMTGGGYNEQFF.

This clonotype has only a few counts. The chain employs TRBV28 and TRBJ2-7; possibly TRBD2 for D (6 bases). V was shortened by 9 bases and J by 3 bases, with 18 bases between the two germline ends. The CDR3 loop spans 14 amino acids. Germline-derived CDR1 and CDR2 are MDHEN and SYDVKM. CDR3 DNA: TGTGCCAGTTACGGGACCCCAGCGGGCTACGAGCAGTACTTC. Amino acid sequence: CASYGTPAGYEQYF.

This clonotype was detected ten times or more. V usage is TRBV20-1 and J usage is TRBJ1-1; D unresolved. Germline loops: CDR1 DFQATT, CDR2 SNEGSKA (reference sequence). The CDR3 covers 13 residues. The ends were cut back, 6 bases at V and 1 base at J, with 12 bases in the middle. DNA of the CDR3: TGCAGTGCCGATCCACACGCGAACACTGAAGCTTTCTTT. It codes for CSADPHANTEAFF.

V gene TRBV5-6 combines with J gene TRBJ2-6; D uncertain. Trimming removed 6 bases from V and 2 bases from J, with 6 bases in between. CDR1 and CDR2 (germline): SGHDT, YYEEEE. This CDR3 region has 13 residues. As DNA, the CDR3 is TGTGCCAGCAATTCTGCTGGGGCCAACGTCCTGACTTTC. Translating it yields CASNSAGANVLTF.